This TCR beta chain was identified in a study of glioma-infiltrating T cells after dendritic cell vaccination listed by TCRdb under 2016. Background on the whole study: The cohort comprised around 15 glioblastoma patients from Phase I and II dendritic cell vaccination trials, 9 newly diagnosed and 6 with recurrent disease. Between the early 2000s and the early 2010s, the patients were given dendritic cell vaccination pulsed with autologous tumor lysate. The vaccine consisted of monocyte-derived dendritic cells cultured seven days with IL-4 and GM-CSF, then pulsed overnight with autologous tumor lysate. Three intradermal dendritic cell vaccine injections were administered to patients at biweekly intervals in the arm below the axilla. In glioblastoma patients vaccinated with dendritic cells, deep sequencing of TCR beta CDR3 regions served to measure the amount of tumor-infiltrating lymphocytes and to compare repertoires between tumor and blood. Survival after dendritic cell vaccination was correlated with TCR sequencing metrics such as TIL content and the overlap between tumor and blood repertoires. Here is what the overall study found, with its caveats: After dendritic cell vaccination, a higher estimated pretreatment TIL content predicted longer time to progression and overall survival. The cohort was small and heterogeneous, few patients had complete blood and tumor sets, and even fewer had initial-recurrent tumor pairs. The three-group TCR overlap response model was described as speculative and requiring prospective validation. TCR clonality showed no direct relationship with survival, which suggests that a diverse polyclonal response may be important.

The immunoSEQ assay amplified TCRB CDR3 regions from about 2 micrograms of genomic DNA, or from all available DNA when less than that amount was available. The multiplex PCR relied on 60 forward primers for TCR V beta segments and 13 reverse primers for J beta segments. Synthetic control templates were spiked into each sample at limiting dilution to estimate reads per starting template. Reads of 87 bp were generated by sequencing on the Illumina HiSeq System. The study's processing was this. PCR and sequencing errors were removed by merging closely related sequences with a nearest neighbor algorithm. TCR overlap was defined as the percentage of unique tumor TCR beta sequences that were also found in the peripheral blood of the same patient. The table was pulled from immuneACCESS by TCRdb, which kept in-frame rearrangements only. Such tables lose some clones; where checked, under half of the loss comes from unresolved V genes, and the rest has no known cause. V and J calls and clone size are as listed in that table; D and trimming were resolved from the DNA. Present in this sample are 70,000 to 95,000 clones, around 90% of which were seen just once. The top ten clonotypes cover more than 2% of the sample.

Worth noting for this clone: No antigen is known for it. Per-base qualities were not stored, and no clone one base away is much larger.

This specimen's time point label, interpreted: after dendritic cell vaccination, including at tumor progression/relapse. Patients were selected on the basis of adequate residual fresh-frozen tumor tissue and more than two years of available survival data. None of the glioblastoma patients carried an isocitrate dehydrogenase mutation, although molecular status otherwise varied. PBMC were collected before vaccination, two weeks after the third vaccination, and at tumor progression if tumor progression occurred. The Qiagen DNeasy Blood extraction Kit was used for extraction of genomic DNA. The origin of this receptor is a human donor with glioblastoma. The sample consisted of blood, taken after dendritic cell vaccination.

The CDR3 region reads CASTKGGPGQPQHF. The base sequence is TGTGCCAGCACCAAAGGCGGGCCGGGTCAGCCCCAGCATTTT. The chain uses TRBV6-6 and TRBJ1-5; the D gene cannot be resolved reliably. The V end loses 7 bases and the J end loses 6 bases, and a stretch of 16 bases separates them. CDR1 and CDR2, per the germline V gene (reference sequence), are MNHNY and SVGAGI. The CDR3 goes from the cysteine to the phenylalanine over 14 residues. The sequence is cut down to CDR3 DNA, 42 bases in frame from base 1.